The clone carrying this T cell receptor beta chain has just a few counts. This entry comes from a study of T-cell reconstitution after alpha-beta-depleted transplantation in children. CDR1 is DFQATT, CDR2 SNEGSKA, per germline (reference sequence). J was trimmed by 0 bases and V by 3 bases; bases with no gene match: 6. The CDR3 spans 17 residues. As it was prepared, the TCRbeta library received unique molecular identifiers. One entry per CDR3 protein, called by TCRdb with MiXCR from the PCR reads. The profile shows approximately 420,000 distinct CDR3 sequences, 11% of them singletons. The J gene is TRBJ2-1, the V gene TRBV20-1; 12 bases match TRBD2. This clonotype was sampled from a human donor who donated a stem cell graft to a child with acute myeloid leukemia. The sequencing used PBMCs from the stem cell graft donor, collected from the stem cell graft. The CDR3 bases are TGCAGTGCTAGTGCCCAACTAGCGGGAGGCTCCTACAATGAGCAGTTCTTC. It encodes CSASAQLAGGSYNEQFF.